These 26 T cell receptor beta chains originate from one sample sequenced in a study of blood T cells in healthy people across ages. The second PCR ran about 6 to 12 cycles with a sample-barcoded 5' primer and J-beta primers. TCRdb re-analysed the 5' RACE reads in MiXCR, keeping a single row per CDR3 protein. The top ten clones hold approximately 2.1% of a sample with 1.5 million to 2 million distinct CDR3 sequences, 49% of them seen once. The specimen sequenced was blood. The source of these receptors is a woman aged 40 to 55 in good health.

The chain recombines TRBV7-2 with TRBJ2-4, with D possibly matching TRBD1 (5 bases). The tail of the sequence fits TRBJ2-7 better, so the J call may be wrong. CDR1 is SGHTA, CDR2 FQGNSA, per germline. The length of the CDR3 is 13 residues. CDR3 in amino acids: CASSVPDRYEQYF. The CDR3 DNA is TGTGCCAGCAGCGTACCCGACAGATACGAGCAGTACTTC.

This clonotype was picked up a small number of times. CDR3 amino acids: CSARDLSWRVMSEETQYF. DNA for the CDR3: TGCAGTGCTAGAGATCTTAGTTGGAGGGTCATGTCAGAAGAGACCCAGTACTTC. The chain uses TRBV20-1 and TRBJ2-5; D is possibly TRBD2 (6 bases). Germline CDR1 reads DFQATT; CDR2 reads SNEGSKA (reference sequence). The V and J ends lost 0 bases and 3 bases respectively, with 23 bases between them. The CDR3 sequence is 18 residues long.

The V gene is TRBV27, the J gene TRBJ2-5; weak D call: TRBD1 (6 bases). In germline, CDR1 is MNHEY, CDR2 SMNVEV (reference sequence). This CDR3 contains 14 residues. Deletions cut 6 bases from V and 2 bases from J, with 13 bases between. This CDR3 is CASSTTRGQETQYF. The CDR3 bases are TGTGCCAGCAGCACAACGAGGGGGCAAGAGACCCAGTACTTC.

With respect to this clonotype: An end of the junction does not agree with germline; a read error may underlie this. The chain is built from TRBV20-1 and TRBJ2-7; TRBD2 aligns across 8 bases. Germline loops: CDR1 DFQATT, CDR2 SNEGSKA (reference sequence). The CDR3 totals 15 residues. The CDR3 reads CSTRDLGGGSYEQYF. Here the CDR3 DNA reads TGCAGTACTAGAGATCTCGGGGGGGGATCCTACGAGCAGTACTTC.

The rearrangement uses TRBV6-6 and TRBJ2-5, with a weak D call TRBD1 (6 bases). This CDR3 spans 15 amino acids. Germline CDR1 MNHNY, CDR2 SVGAGI (reference sequence). Trimming cost V 5 bases and J 1 base, with 14 bases left between them. The CDR3 spells CASSKPGTFQETQYF. In DNA form, the CDR3 reads TGTGCCAGCAGTAAACCCGGGACATTCCAAGAGACCCAGTACTTC.

This chain uses TRBV27 with TRBJ2-3, with D possibly TRBD1 on 6 matching bases. This CDR3 is 15 amino acids long. The V gene's germline CDR1 is MNHEY and CDR2 SMNVEV (reference sequence). The germline V and J ends were trimmed by 3 bases and 1 base, with 11 bases remaining between them. Written as DNA, the CDR3 is TGTGCCAGCAGTTTCAACAGGGTGGGCACAGATACGCAGTATTTT. This codes for CASSFNRVGTDTQYF.

The chain employs TRBV6-4 and TRBJ2-7; 11 bases line up with TRBD2. Germline V gene data show CDR1 as MRHNA and CDR2 as SNTAGT. The CDR3 has 15 residues. Trimming removed 3 bases from V and 2 bases from J; junction bases left unmatched: 3. The CDR3 DNA reads as TGTGCCAGCAGTGAAATAGCGGGGGGGACCTACGAGCAGTACTTC. The encoded protein is CASSEIAGGTYEQYF.

The chain uses TRBV7-9 and TRBJ2-5; 9 bases line up with TRBD1. V lost 1 base, J lost 5 bases, and 8 bases stayed unmatched. Germline lookup yields CDR1 SEHNR and CDR2 FQNEAQ (reference sequence). This CDR3 has 16 residues. The CDR3 DNA follows: TGTGCCAGCAGCTTAGATCCAAACAGGGGGCGCGAGACCCAGTACTTC. Its translation: CASSLDPNRGRETQYF.

This clonotype was observed a handful of times. The rearrangement uses TRBV5-1 and TRBJ2-7; 11 nucleotides line up with TRBD1. The length of the CDR3 is 14 residues. With 4 bases clipped from V and 3 bases from J, the junction kept 3 bases outside the gene matches. In germline, CDR1 is SGHRS, CDR2 YFSETQ. The CDR3, as DNA: TGCGCCAGCAGCATGGACAGGGGGCTCTACGAGCAGTACTTC. This codes for CASSMDRGLYEQYF.

The chain recombines TRBV24-1 with TRBJ2-3; TRBD1 agrees at 8 bases. CDR3 length equals 16 residues. Germline CDR1 reads KGHDR; CDR2 reads SFDVKD. J was trimmed by 6 bases and V by 3 bases; bases with no gene match: 10. This CDR3 is CATSDGGQGWGDTQYF. For the CDR3, the DNA is TGTGCCACCAGTGATGGCGGACAGGGTTGGGGGGATACGCAGTATTTT.

This clonotype was detected once. V is TRBV6-4 and J is TRBJ2-2, with no clear D. V lost 8 bases, J lost 1 base, and 8 bases lay in between. This CDR3 has 13 amino acids. Germline V CDR1 and CDR2: MRHNA, SNTAGT. CDR3 residues: CASGSENTGELFF. CDR3 bases: TGTGCCAGCGGGTCAGAGAACACCGGGGAGCTGTTTTTT.

The chain is built from TRBV27 and TRBJ1-5, with D uncertain. Trimming cost V 6 bases and J 0 bases, with 15 bases left between them. The CDR3 has 16 residues. Germline CDR1 reads MNHEY; CDR2 reads SMNVEV (reference sequence). CDR3 DNA: TGTGCCAGCAGACCCGACAAGACATATAGCAATCAGCCCCAGCATTTT. As protein: CASRPDKTYSNQPQHF.

The chain links TRBV6-2 or TRBV6-3 to TRBJ2-3; TRBD2 matches 14 bases. The CDR3 covers 17 residues. The junction had 7 bases not matched to a gene; V was cut back by 7 bases and J by 1 base. Per the germline V gene, CDR1 is MNHEY and CDR2 is SVGEGT. The CDR3 bases are TGTGCCAGCACCGACGGACTAGCGGGGGGTGGCACAGATACGCAGTATTTT. Translation: CASTDGLAGGGTDTQYF.

This chain connects TRBV6-5 to TRBJ1-1; D gene unclear. This CDR3 is built from 15 residues. Trimming left V 7 bases short and J 6 bases short, with 21 bases between. CDR1 is MNHEY, CDR2 SVGAGI, per germline. In DNA form, the CDR3 reads TGTGCCAGCACCCCTTTAACAAGAGGAGTGTCTGAAGCTTTCTTT. Protein: CASTPLTRGVSEAFF.

This clonotype has a single count. The chain couples TRBV7-2 to TRBJ2-4; D not certain. The J call is uncertain, as TRBJ2-5 better fits the DNA end. Germline-derived CDR1 and CDR2 are SGHTA and FQGNSA. This CDR3 contains 15 residues. The CDR3 loop reads CASSLVVTLGETQYF. CDR3 coding DNA: TGTGCCAGCAGCTTAGTTGTAACATTGGGGGAGACCCAGTACTTC.

This clonotype was found a few times. The V gene is TRBV6-5, the J gene TRBJ2-5; D not resolved. The DNA end favors TRBJ2-7, so the J call may be wrong. There are 14 residues in the CDR3. Germline CDR1 and CDR2: MNHEY and SVGAGI. CDR3 amino acids: CASRRDIPQGEQYF. Written as DNA, the CDR3 is TGTGCCAGCAGGCGAGACATTCCCCAAGGCGAGCAGTACTTC.

The chain has TRBV6-1 and TRBJ2-1; D is unclear. The V gene's germline CDR1 is MNHNS and CDR2 SASEGT. With 7 bases removed from V and 7 bases from J, the gap between germline ends came to 14 bases. CDR3 length: 13 amino acids. The CDR3 nucleotides read TGTGCCAGCAATTTGAGCCCTTGGAATGAGCAGTTCTTC. It is translated as CASNLSPWNEQFF.

The chain carries TRBV28 and TRBJ1-5; TRBD1 matches at 8 bases. The CDR3 loop spans 13 amino acids. V shed 5 bases, J shed 6 bases, and the junction held 3 bases outside the gene matches. The germline V gene encodes CDR1 MDHEN and CDR2 SYDVKM. CDR3 DNA: TGTGCCAGCAGTACAGGGGGTAGTCAGCCCCAGCATTTT. It translates to CASSTGGSQPQHF.

This clonotype was found once. The chain uses TRBV3-1 and TRBJ1-4, with D unclear. Germline assignment: CDR1 LGHDT and CDR2 YNNKEL (reference sequence). This CDR3 has 14 amino acids. Trimming took off 1 base at V and 4 bases at J, with 7 bases between the two ends. CDR3 region: CASSQVWRNEKLFF. In DNA, the CDR3 is TGTGCCAGCAGCCAAGTCTGGCGTAATGAAAAACTGTTTTTT.

The chain employs TRBV7-2 and TRBJ2-5, with 7 bases fitting TRBD1. From germline, CDR1 is SGHTA and CDR2 FQGNSA. Losses at the gene ends were 5 bases for V and 13 bases for J; bases not matched to a gene: 22. This CDR3 has 16 amino acids. This CDR3 reads CASSQSRQGNRRSPYF. CDR3 sequence (DNA): TGTGCCAGCAGCCAAAGCCGACAGGGAAATCGGCGATCTCCGTACTTC.

Only a few counts were recorded for this clonotype. The chain joins TRBV7-6 to TRBJ2-5; the match to TRBD1 covers 8 bases. Germline V CDR1 and CDR2: SGHVS, FNYEAQ. This CDR3 has 16 residues. With V trimmed by 7 bases and J by 2 bases, 12 bases remained unmatched. The DNA of the CDR3 is TGTGCCAGCACCCCCCGGACAGGGATCGGGCAAGAGACCCAGTACTTC. Protein product: CASTPRTGIGQETQYF.

The J gene is TRBJ1-6, the V gene TRBV9; 8 bases map to TRBD1. The CDR3 is 14 amino acids. V shed 5 bases and J 5 bases; nucleotides not matched to a gene: 3. Germline V lookup: CDR1 SGDLS, CDR2 YYNGEE. DNA for the CDR3: TGTGCCAGCAGGACAGGGGAAGATAATTCACCCCTCCACTTT. Its protein product is CASRTGEDNSPLHF. The full variable domain, in which reference TRBV9 and TRBJ1-6 provide the parts outside the CDR3, is DSGVTQTPKHLITATGQRVTLRCSPRSGDLSVYWYQQSLDQGLQFLIQYYNGEERAKGNILERFSAQQFPDLHSELNLSSLELGDSALYFCASRTGEDNSPLHFGNGTRLTVT.

V usage is TRBV7-2 and J usage is TRBJ1-6, with TRBD1 identical over 12 bases. The germline CDR1 and CDR2 sequences are SGHTA and FQGNSA. The CDR3 sequence is 16 residues long. J gave up 6 bases and V 4 bases, and 4 bases lay outside the gene matches. Written as DNA, the CDR3 is TGTGCCAGCAGCTCGGGACAGGGGGCCGGTAATTCACCCCTCCACTTT. This translates into CASSSGQGAGNSPLHF.

The chain employs TRBV3-1 and TRBJ2-5, with a weak D call TRBD1 (5 bases). V shed 6 bases and J shed 2 bases, with 16 bases lying between them. The CDR3 totals 15 residues. Germline assignment: CDR1 LGHDT and CDR2 YNNKEL (reference sequence). In DNA form, the CDR3 reads TGTGCCAGCAGGCACCTGGACAATACTCAAGAGACCCAGTACTTC. Translation gives CASRHLDNTQETQYF.

This clonotype has a single count. This chain joins TRBV6-2 or TRBV6-3 and TRBJ2-7, with 7 bases aligning to TRBD2. Germline lookup yields CDR1 MNHEY and CDR2 SVGEGT. CDR3 length equals 13 residues. The junction had 6 bases not matched to a gene; V was cut back by 8 bases and J by 2 bases. CDR3: CASAGTTAYEQYF. The CDR3 DNA is TGTGCCAGCGCCGGGACTACAGCCTACGAGCAGTACTTC.

This chain joins TRBV28 and TRBJ1-5; weak D call: TRBD1 (5 bases). The CDR3 loop spans 14 amino acids. Trimming pared 3 bases from V and 3 bases from J, leaving 9 bases between. Germline V gives CDR1 MDHEN, CDR2 SYDVKM. CDR3 loop: CASSFRVNNQPQHF. Here the CDR3 DNA reads TGTGCCAGCAGTTTCAGGGTGAACAATCAGCCCCAGCATTTT. Full variable domain (missing parts from reference TRBV28 and TRBJ1-5): DVKVTQSSRYLVKRTGEKVFLECVQDMDHENMFWYRQDPGLGLRLIYFSYDVKMKEKGDIPEGYSVSREKKERFSLILESASTNQTSMYLCASSFRVNNQPQHFGDGTRLSIL.